One and the same sample provided the 5 T cell receptor beta chains below, sequenced in a study of cytomegalovirus exposure and HLA in healthy donors. The protocol was immunoSEQ multiplex PCR, while the TCRdb copy is restricted to in-frame clones and leaves out a portion. The profile covers 200,000 or so clones, with approximately 80% appearing a single time and roughly 7% taken by the ten largest. The sequenced sample consisted of PBMCs. These receptors all come from a man aged 18 to 29 in good health and CMV-seropositive.

The rearrangement joins TRBV11-3 to TRBJ2-7; 10 nucleotides agree with TRBD1. Germline CDR1 and CDR2: SGHNT and YENEEA. V shed 2 bases and J 5 bases; nucleotides not matched to a gene: 18. The length of the CDR3 is 19 residues. The CDR3 coding sequence is TGTGCCAGCAGCTTATGCCCGACAGGGGGCAAAAACGCCATCCACGAGCAGTACTTC. Translation gives CASSLCPTGGKNAIHEQYF.

This chain links TRBV25-1 with TRBJ2-7; TRBD1 might be the D (6 bases). V lost 7 bases and J lost 5, with 12 bases in between. The CDR3 loop spans 12 amino acids. Germline V gene sequence: CDR1 MGHDK, CDR2 SYGVNS. CDR3 in amino acids: CASTRGIDEQYF. The CDR3 region has the DNA TGTGCCAGCACCAGGGGAATCGACGAGCAGTACTTC.

The chain is built from TRBV30 and TRBJ2-7, with D possibly being TRBD1 (6 bases). V lost 4 bases and J lost 0, with 13 bases in between. Germline V gene sequence: CDR1 GTSNPN, CDR2 SVGIG (reference sequence). The CDR3 loop spans 14 amino acids. For the CDR3, the DNA is TGTGCCTGGAAAGCAGGGGACCGCTCCTACGAGCAGTACTTC. Residues: CAWKAGDRSYEQYF.

In its sample, this clone was seen once. Its ends do not fully match the called genes, so a read error is possible. The chain carries TRBV2 and TRBJ1-1; possible D gene TRBD1, 5 bases. The CDR3 length is 12 residues. Germline V gene data show CDR1 as SNHLY and CDR2 as FYNNEI. The CDR3 spells CASSGPGDPGGF. The CDR3 nucleotides are TGTGCCAGCAGTGGCCCGGGCGATCCGGGGGGGTTT.

The chain recombines TRBV6-1 with TRBJ1-4; D remains ambiguous. The germline V gene encodes CDR1 MNHNS and CDR2 SASEGT. V shed 6 bases and J shed 0 bases, with 11 bases lying between them. The CDR3 is 15 residues long. In DNA, the CDR3 is TGTGCCAGCAGCCGATCAGATGCAACTAATGAAAAACTGTTTTTT. Its protein product is CASSRSDATNEKLFF.